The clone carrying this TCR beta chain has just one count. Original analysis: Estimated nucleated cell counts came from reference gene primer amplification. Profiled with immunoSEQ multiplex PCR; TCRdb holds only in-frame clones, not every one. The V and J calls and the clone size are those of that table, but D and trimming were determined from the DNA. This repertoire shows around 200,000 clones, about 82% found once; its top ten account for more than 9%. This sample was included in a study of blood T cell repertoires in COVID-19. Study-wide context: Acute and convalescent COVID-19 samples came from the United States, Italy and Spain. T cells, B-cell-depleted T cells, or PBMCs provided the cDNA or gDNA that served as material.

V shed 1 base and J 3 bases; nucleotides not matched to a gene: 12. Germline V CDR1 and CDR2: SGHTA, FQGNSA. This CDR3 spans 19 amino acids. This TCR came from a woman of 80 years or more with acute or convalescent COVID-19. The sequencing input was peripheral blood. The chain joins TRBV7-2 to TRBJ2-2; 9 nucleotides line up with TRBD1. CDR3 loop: CASSLDWTGVLRDTGELFF. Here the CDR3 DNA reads TGTGCCAGCAGCTTAGACTGGACAGGGGTTTTAAGGGACACCGGGGAGCTGTTTTTT.